This is a list of T cell receptor beta chains from one sample in a study of PD-1 blockade in mismatch repair-deficient tumors. Profiling relied on immunoSEQ multiplex PCR, and the TCRdb table lists in-frame clones only, not all of them. Of about 120,000 clones listed, about 83% are singletons. Sequenced material: peripheral blood, taken 60 weeks after starting pembrolizumab. These TCRs come from an adult with mismatch repair-deficient cancer. Each CDR3 is given with its conserved first and last residue. Fields, in order: CDR3 length, clone size, V gene, D gene, J gene, CDR3 DNA, CDR3 protein. D genes are given only for firm matches. The size of a clone is reported for some rows only, either as once, few or many, or as a class for expanded clones.

15,-,TRBV4-2,-,TRBJ1-1,TGTGCCAGCAGCCTCCCCGGGACGTCTGGCACTGAAGCTTTCTTT,CASSLPGTSGTEAFF
13,-,TRBV15,-,TRBJ1-1,TGTGCCACCAGCAAAGGACAGTACACTGAAGCTTTCTTT,CATSKGQYTEAFF
16,-,TRBV28,-,TRBJ2-5,TGTGCCAGCAGTTTACGGGGGGCGGGCAACCAAGAGACCCAGTACTTC,CASSLRGAGNQETQYF
13,-,TRBV18,-,TRBJ1-1,TGTGCCAGCTCACCGCAGGGGCAGGCTGAAGCTTTCTTT,CASSPQGQAEAFF
14,-,TRBV5-1,-,TRBJ2-1,TGCGCCAGCAGCTTCCAGACCTCCTACAATGAGCAGTTCTTC,CASSFQTSYNEQFF
13,-,TRBV5-4,-,TRBJ2-7,TGTGCCAGCAGCGCGGTCGGTCGCTACGAGCAGTACTTC,CASSAVGRYEQYF
17,many,TRBV5-1,TRBD2,TRBJ2-2,TGCGCCAGCAGCTTGGATTCCGCGGGAGGGAACACCGGGGAGCTGTTTTTT,CASSLDSAGGNTGELFF
13,-,TRBV30,TRBD1,TRBJ1-2,TGTGCCTGGAGTCTGACAGGGAACTATGGCTACACCTTC,CAWSLTGNYGYTF
19,-,TRBV15,TRBD2,TRBJ2-2,TGTGCCACCAGCAGAGATAGTTTTAGGGCTAGCGGGCGTACCGGGGAGCTGTTTTTT,CATSRDSFRASGRTGELFF
11,-,TRBV7-2,-,TRBJ2-7,TGTGCCAGCACCCCAGGGAACGAGCAGTACTTC,CASTPGNEQYF